Listed below are T cell receptor beta chains from one sample, sequenced in a study of multiple sclerosis patients with progressive multifocal leukoencephalopathy. Sequenced by immunoSEQ multiplex PCR; TCRdb stores in-frame clones only, minus some. In the table there are tens of thousands of clones, around 85% of which are singletons. The sequencing here drew on PBMCs, taken from a patient treated with natalizumab. These receptors originate from a woman aged 30 to 39 with progressive multifocal leukoencephalopathy. The CDR3 runs from the conserved cysteine through the conserved F or W. The D gene is left open where the match is weak. Not every row has a clone size; where given, it reads once, few, many or a size class.

j_gene: TRBJ2-3; abundance: NA; v_gene: TRBV4-1; d_gene: NA; CDR3aa: CASSPLGPHRVSTDTQYF; CDR3nt: TGCGCCAGCAGCCCCCTCGGCCCACACCGCGTGAGCACAGATACGCAGTATTTT
j_gene: TRBJ2-1; abundance: few; v_gene: TRBV4-1; d_gene: TRBD1; CDR3aa: CASSQGQGAWNEQFF; CDR3nt: TGCGCCAGCAGCCAGGGACAGGGGGCTTGGAATGAGCAGTTCTTC
j_gene: TRBJ2-7; abundance: NA; v_gene: TRBV2; d_gene: NA; CDR3aa: CASSEELLFYEQYF; CDR3nt: TGTGCCAGCAGTGAGGAGTTGCTTTTCTACGAGCAGTACTTC
j_gene: TRBJ2-1; abundance: NA; v_gene: TRBV2; d_gene: NA; CDR3aa: CASSEVRGSYNEQFF; CDR3nt: TGTGCCAGCAGTGAAGTGAGGGGCTCCTACAATGAGCAGTTCTTC
j_gene: TRBJ2-3; abundance: NA; v_gene: TRBV6-4; d_gene: TRBD2; CDR3aa: CASSDSSSGGPDTQYF; CDR3nt: TGTGCCAGCAGTGACTCATCTAGCGGGGGTCCAGATACGCAGTATTTT
j_gene: TRBJ1-2; abundance: NA; v_gene: TRBV19; d_gene: NA; CDR3aa: CASNTYYGYTF; CDR3nt: TGTGCCAGTAACACGTACTATGGCTACACCTTC
j_gene: TRBJ2-7; abundance: NA; v_gene: TRBV7-2; d_gene: NA; CDR3aa: CASSSPLAASYEQYF; CDR3nt: TGTGCCAGCAGCTCCCCCCTGGCGGCCTCCTACGAGCAGTACTTC
j_gene: TRBJ1-2; abundance: NA; v_gene: TRBV7-6; d_gene: NA; CDR3aa: CASSLTATGYLGYTF; CDR3nt: TGTGCCAGCAGCTTAACAGCTACAGGGTATCTTGGCTACACCTTC
j_gene: TRBJ2-7; abundance: NA; v_gene: TRBV2; d_gene: TRBD1; CDR3aa: CASIQGTGGYEQYF; CDR3nt: TGTGCCAGCATTCAGGGGACAGGGGGATACGAGCAGTACTTC
j_gene: TRBJ2-7; abundance: NA; v_gene: TRBV21-1; d_gene: NA; CDR3aa: CASSTGQGIPSYEQYF; CDR3nt: TGTGCCAGCAGCACAGGACAGGGCATACCTAGCTACGAGCAGTACTTC
j_gene: TRBJ1-1; abundance: NA; v_gene: TRBV5-1; d_gene: TRBD1; CDR3aa: CASSGRGLQNTEAFF; CDR3nt: TGCGCCAGCAGCGGCAGGGGGCTGCAGAACACTGAAGCTTTCTTT
j_gene: TRBJ2-7; abundance: NA; v_gene: TRBV7-2; d_gene: NA; CDR3aa: CASSRLGLSYEQYF; CDR3nt: TGTGCCAGCAGCCGGCTTGGGCTCTCCTACGAGCAGTACTTC
j_gene: TRBJ2-3; abundance: NA; v_gene: TRBV6-4; d_gene: TRBD2; CDR3aa: CASSDSTSGGADTQYF; CDR3nt: TGTGCCAGCAGTGACTCAACTAGCGGGGGGGCAGATACGCAGTATTTT
j_gene: TRBJ2-2; abundance: once; v_gene: TRBV6-1; d_gene: NA; CDR3aa: CAGRGQWSTGELFF; CDR3nt: TGTGCCGGCAGAGGACAGTGGAGCACCGGGGAGCTGTTTTTT
j_gene: TRBJ1-5; abundance: NA; v_gene: TRBV29-1; d_gene: NA; CDR3aa: CSVGMGANQPQHF; CDR3nt: TGCAGCGTTGGAATGGGGGCCAATCAGCCCCAGCATTTT
j_gene: TRBJ2-1; abundance: NA; v_gene: TRBV7-2; d_gene: NA; CDR3aa: CASSSGPGNEQFF; CDR3nt: TGTGCCAGCAGCTCGGGCCCGGGCAATGAGCAGTTCTTC
j_gene: TRBJ1-3; abundance: NA; v_gene: TRBV30; d_gene: TRBD1; CDR3aa: CAWSVPDRVFRVGGNTIYF; CDR3nt: TGTGCCTGGAGTGTACCCGACAGGGTGTTCAGGGTAGGGGGAAACACCATATATTTT
j_gene: TRBJ1-6; abundance: NA; v_gene: TRBV6-6; d_gene: TRBD1; CDR3aa: CATSDRDNSPLHF; CDR3nt: TGTGCCACCTCGGACAGGGATAATTCACCCCTCCACTTT
j_gene: TRBJ2-5; abundance: NA; v_gene: TRBV27; d_gene: NA; CDR3aa: CASSPRGHHQETQYF; CDR3nt: TGTGCCAGCAGTCCACGCGGACACCACCAAGAGACCCAGTACTTC
j_gene: TRBJ1-6; abundance: NA; v_gene: TRBV2; d_gene: NA; CDR3aa: CASSGGSSYNSPLHF; CDR3nt: TGTGCCAGCAGTGGGGGGAGCTCCTATAATTCACCCCTCCACTTT
j_gene: TRBJ2-7; abundance: NA; v_gene: TRBV15; d_gene: NA; CDR3aa: CATSRDPGTSFYEQYF; CDR3nt: TGTGCCACCAGCAGAGATCCGGGGACAAGCTTCTACGAGCAGTACTTC
j_gene: TRBJ2-3; abundance: NA; v_gene: TRBV6-6; d_gene: NA; CDR3aa: CASSYRGTDTQYF; CDR3nt: TGTGCCAGCAGTTACCGGGGGACAGATACGCAGTATTTT
j_gene: TRBJ2-3; abundance: once; v_gene: TRBV6-6; d_gene: NA; CDR3aa: CASSPQGVSDTQYF; CDR3nt: TGTGCCAGCAGTCCACAGGGAGTTTCAGATACGCAGTATTTT
j_gene: TRBJ1-1; abundance: NA; v_gene: TRBV5-5; d_gene: TRBD1; CDR3aa: CASSISGTVNTEAFF; CDR3nt: TGTGCCAGCAGCATTTCCGGGACAGTGAACACTGAAGCTTTCTTT
j_gene: TRBJ1-1; abundance: NA; v_gene: TRBV4-2; d_gene: TRBD1; CDR3aa: CASRRQGGNTEAFF; CDR3nt: TGTGCCAGCAGGCGCCAGGGGGGGAACACTGAAGCTTTCTTT
j_gene: TRBJ2-3; abundance: NA; v_gene: TRBV7-3; d_gene: NA; CDR3aa: CASSRGDTQYF; CDR3nt: TGTGCCAGCAGTCGTGGAGATACGCAGTATTTT
j_gene: TRBJ1-6; abundance: NA; v_gene: TRBV6-1; d_gene: TRBD1; CDR3aa: CASDNSGQGDSPLHF; CDR3nt: TGTGCCAGCGATAACTCAGGGCAGGGGGATTCACCCCTCCACTTT
j_gene: TRBJ2-7; abundance: once; v_gene: TRBV10-1; d_gene: NA; CDR3aa: CASNDGSYEQYF; CDR3nt: TGCGCCAGCAACGACGGCTCCTACGAGCAGTACTTC
j_gene: TRBJ1-4; abundance: NA; v_gene: TRBV11-2; d_gene: NA; CDR3aa: CASSIGPTNEKLFF; CDR3nt: TGTGCCAGCTCGATAGGACCAACTAATGAAAAACTGTTTTTT
j_gene: TRBJ1-1; abundance: NA; v_gene: TRBV29-1; d_gene: NA; CDR3aa: CSVKLKQAYTEAFF; CDR3nt: TGCAGCGTAAAACTAAAACAGGCCTACACTGAAGCTTTCTTT
j_gene: TRBJ2-5; abundance: NA; v_gene: TRBV10-3; d_gene: NA; CDR3aa: CAISLGETQYF; CDR3nt: TGTGCCATCAGTCTCGGTGAGACCCAGTACTTC
j_gene: TRBJ2-7; abundance: NA; v_gene: TRBV11-3; d_gene: TRBD1; CDR3aa: CASSLERGRSYEQYF; CDR3nt: TGTGCCAGCAGCTTAGAAAGGGGGCGATCCTACGAGCAGTACTTC
j_gene: TRBJ2-2; abundance: NA; v_gene: TRBV5-1; d_gene: TRBD2; CDR3aa: CASSLQSGGAGTGELFF; CDR3nt: TGCGCCAGCAGCTTGCAAAGCGGGGGGGCCGGCACCGGGGAGCTGTTTTTT
j_gene: TRBJ1-5; abundance: NA; v_gene: TRBV5-1; d_gene: NA; CDR3aa: CASSFQGDQPQHF; CDR3nt: TGCGCCAGCAGCTTCCAGGGCGATCAGCCCCAGCATTTT
j_gene: TRBJ2-1; abundance: NA; v_gene: TRBV7-2; d_gene: TRBD1; CDR3aa: CASSPGQGAPDEQFF; CDR3nt: TGTGCCAGCAGCCCCGGACAGGGGGCGCCCGATGAGCAGTTCTTC
j_gene: TRBJ2-2; abundance: NA; v_gene: TRBV5-6; d_gene: NA; CDR3aa: CASSLVGLWNTGELFF; CDR3nt: TGTGCCAGCAGCTTGGTGGGACTTTGGAACACCGGGGAGCTGTTTTTT
j_gene: TRBJ2-5; abundance: NA; v_gene: TRBV7-2; d_gene: NA; CDR3aa: CASSLSFGLQETQYF; CDR3nt: TGTGCCAGCAGCTTATCATTTGGTCTACAAGAGACCCAGTACTTC
j_gene: TRBJ2-7; abundance: medium-sized; v_gene: TRBV10-3; d_gene: NA; CDR3aa: CAIRDWGIAEEQYF; CDR3nt: TGTGCCATCAGAGACTGGGGGATAGCCGAGGAGCAGTACTTC
j_gene: TRBJ1-2; abundance: few; v_gene: TRBV15; d_gene: TRBD1; CDR3aa: CATSKGAALDYGYTF; CDR3nt: TGTGCCACCAGCAAGGGGGCTGCTTTGGATTATGGCTACACCTTC
j_gene: TRBJ2-3; abundance: NA; v_gene: TRBV19; d_gene: NA; CDR3aa: CASSADVTDTQYF; CDR3nt: TGTGCCAGTAGTGCCGACGTCACAGATACGCAGTATTTT
j_gene: TRBJ2-5; abundance: NA; v_gene: TRBV5-6; d_gene: NA; CDR3aa: CASSFAAQQETQYF; CDR3nt: TGTGCCAGCAGCTTCGCGGCCCAACAAGAGACCCAGTACTTC
j_gene: TRBJ1-1; abundance: NA; v_gene: TRBV10-1; d_gene: NA; CDR3aa: CASSESTGGVNTEAFF; CDR3nt: TGCGCCAGCAGTGAGTCGACAGGCGGGGTAAACACTGAAGCTTTCTTT
j_gene: TRBJ1-5; abundance: NA; v_gene: TRBV30; d_gene: NA; CDR3aa: CAWSVRGSQPQHF; CDR3nt: TGTGCCTGGAGTGTACGGGGGTCTCAGCCCCAGCATTTT
j_gene: TRBJ1-5; abundance: once; v_gene: TRBV7-2; d_gene: NA; CDR3aa: CASSLRREAGQPQHF; CDR3nt: TGTGCCAGCAGCTTACGGAGGGAAGCGGGTCAGCCCCAGCATTTT
j_gene: TRBJ2-1; abundance: NA; v_gene: TRBV19; d_gene: NA; CDR3aa: CASSAAVSSYNEQFF; CDR3nt: TGTGCCAGCTCGGCAGCGGTTAGCTCCTACAATGAGCAGTTCTTC
j_gene: TRBJ2-2; abundance: NA; v_gene: TRBV30; d_gene: TRBD2; CDR3aa: CAWRSGRGTGELFF; CDR3nt: TGTGCCTGGAGAAGCGGGAGAGGAACCGGGGAGCTGTTTTTT
j_gene: TRBJ2-2; abundance: NA; v_gene: TRBV6-5; d_gene: NA; CDR3aa: CASRAGTRITGELFF; CDR3nt: TGTGCCAGCAGAGCCGGGACAAGAATCACCGGGGAGCTGTTTTTT
j_gene: TRBJ2-5; abundance: NA; v_gene: TRBV7-3; d_gene: NA; CDR3aa: CASSLYASRGETQYF; CDR3nt: TGTGCCAGCAGCTTGTACGCTTCGAGGGGAGAGACCCAGTACTTC
j_gene: TRBJ2-6; abundance: NA; v_gene: TRBV27; d_gene: NA; CDR3aa: CASSHRSGANVLTF; CDR3nt: TGTGCCAGCAGTCACCGCTCTGGGGCCAACGTCCTGACTTTC
j_gene: TRBJ1-3; abundance: few; v_gene: TRBV2; d_gene: NA; CDR3aa: CASTLTDSGNTIYF; CDR3nt: TGTGCCAGCACTCTGACAGACTCTGGAAACACCATATATTTT